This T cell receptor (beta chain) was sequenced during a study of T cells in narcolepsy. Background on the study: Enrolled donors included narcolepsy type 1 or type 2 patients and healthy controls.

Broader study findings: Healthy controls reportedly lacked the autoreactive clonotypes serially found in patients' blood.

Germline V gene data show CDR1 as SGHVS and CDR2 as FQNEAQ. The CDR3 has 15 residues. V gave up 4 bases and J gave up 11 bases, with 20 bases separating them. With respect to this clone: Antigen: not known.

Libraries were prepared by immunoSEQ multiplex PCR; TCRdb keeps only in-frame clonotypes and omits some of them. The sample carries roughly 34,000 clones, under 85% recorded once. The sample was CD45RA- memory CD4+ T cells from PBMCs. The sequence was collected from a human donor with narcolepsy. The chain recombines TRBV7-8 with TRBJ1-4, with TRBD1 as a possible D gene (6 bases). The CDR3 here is CASSSDQGPAGKLFF. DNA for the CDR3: TGTGCCAGCAGCTCAGATCAGGGGCCCGCGGGCAAACTGTTTTTT.